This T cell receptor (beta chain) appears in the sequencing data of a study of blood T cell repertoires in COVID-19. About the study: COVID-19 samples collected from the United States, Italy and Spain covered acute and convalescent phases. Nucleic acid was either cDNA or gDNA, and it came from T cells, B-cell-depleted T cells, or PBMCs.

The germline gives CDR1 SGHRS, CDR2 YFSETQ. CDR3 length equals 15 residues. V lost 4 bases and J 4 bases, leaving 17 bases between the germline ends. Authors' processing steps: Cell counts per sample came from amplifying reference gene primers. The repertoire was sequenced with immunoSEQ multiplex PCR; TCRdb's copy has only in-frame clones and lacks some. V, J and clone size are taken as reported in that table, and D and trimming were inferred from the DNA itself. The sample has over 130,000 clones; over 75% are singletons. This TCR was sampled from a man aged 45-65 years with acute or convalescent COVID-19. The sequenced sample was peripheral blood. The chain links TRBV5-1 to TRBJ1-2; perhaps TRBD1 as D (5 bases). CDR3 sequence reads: CASSPAPGTSYGYTF. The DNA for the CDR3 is TGCGCCAGCAGCCCGGCCCCCGGGACTTCCTATGGCTACACCTTC. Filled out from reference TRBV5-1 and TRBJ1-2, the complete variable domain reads KAGVTQTPRYLIKTRGQQVTLSCSPISGHRSVSWYQQTPGQGLQFLFEYFSETQRNKGNFPGRFSGRQFSNSRSEMNVSTLELGDSALYLCASSPAPGTSYGYTFGSGTRLTVV.